Listed here is a single TCR beta chain. These data belong to a study of technical replicates of blood from several donors. Profiling relied on immunoSEQ multiplex PCR, and the TCRdb table lists in-frame clones only, not all of them. The sample lists approximately 79,000 clones, around 97% seen once, with under 0.35% in the top ten. Trimming cost V 7 bases and J 5 bases; bases outside gene matches: 12. The germline V gene encodes CDR1 SGHTA and CDR2 FQGNSA. CDR3 length equals 18 residues. The receptor's source is a human donor in good health. Sequencing used T cells isolated from PBMCs. This chain links TRBV7-2 with TRBJ2-3, with 16 bases aligning to TRBD2. In DNA, the CDR3 is TGTGCCAGCACCAAAAGGGGACTAGCGGGAGGGCCGGGAGATACGCAGTATTTT. It codes for CASTKRGLAGGPGDTQYF.